Below are 9 T cell receptor beta chains sequenced from a single sample in a study of blood T cell repertoires in COVID-19. Here immunoSEQ multiplex PCR was the method, and the copy in TCRdb shows in-frame clones only, minus some. Of around 270,000 clones detected, approximately 86% appear once; the ten largest clones hold around 10%. The sample was peripheral blood. Receptors were obtained from a man between 40 and 49 years old who had recovered from COVID-19.

The chain employs TRBV6-2 or TRBV6-3 and TRBJ2-2; TRBD2 agrees at 11 bases. The CDR3 length is 13 residues. Germline loops: CDR1 MNHEY, CDR2 SVGEGT. CDR3 bases: TGTGCAAGTAGCGGGAGGGGAACCGGGGAGCTGTTTTTT. Amino acid sequence: CASSGRGTGELFF.

The table lists this clone with a few counts. The chain combines TRBV19 with TRBJ1-4; D unclear. The CDR3 covers 15 residues. Trimming took off 3 bases at V and 0 bases at J, with 8 bases between the two ends. Germline lookup yields CDR1 LNHDA and CDR2 SQIVND (reference sequence). The CDR3 sequence: CASSMARATNEKLFF. Here the CDR3 DNA reads TGTGCCAGTAGTATGGCACGTGCAACTAATGAAAAACTGTTTTTT.

The V and J genes are TRBV12-3 or TRBV12-4 and TRBJ2-5, with D tentatively TRBD1 (7 bases). V lost 4 bases, J lost 5 bases, and 11 bases lay in between. CDR3 length: 13 amino acids. This CDR3 reads CASSSRGRETQYF. As DNA, the CDR3 is TGTGCCAGCAGTTCCAGGGGGAGGGAGACCCAGTACTTC.

The chain combines TRBV5-1 with TRBJ1-1, with D possibly being TRBD1 (6 bases). This CDR3 contains 15 residues. Looked up from germline, CDR1 is SGHRS and CDR2 is YFSETQ. With 0 bases removed from V and 8 bases from J, the gap between germline ends came to 17 bases. For the CDR3, the DNA is TGCGCCAGCAGCTTGGCTTTGGCAAAGGGGGACGAAGCTTTCTTT. Protein product: CASSLALAKGDEAFF.

This clone turned up a few times. V gene TRBV6-5 combines with J gene TRBJ1-5, with D perhaps TRBD1 (5 bases). Germline CDR1 reads MNHEY; CDR2 reads SVGAGI. The CDR3 totals 12 residues. The CDR3 spells CAAGLGNQPQHF. The CDR3 nucleotides read TGTGCGGCAGGGCTGGGCAATCAGCCCCAGCATTTT.

CDR3 in amino acids: CASSYSQGMIEQYF. In nucleotides, the CDR3 is TGTGCCAGCAGTTATAGTCAGGGGATGATCGAGCAGTACTTC. The genes are TRBV6-5 and TRBJ2-7; possibly TRBD1 for D (6 bases). V lost 3 bases to trimming and J lost 6 bases, with 15 bases between them. This CDR3 has 14 amino acids. Germline values: CDR1 MNHEY, CDR2 SVGAGI.

This clone showed up just once. V gene TRBV29-1 combines with J gene TRBJ2-2; D unresolved. V lost 5 bases, J lost 3 bases, and 10 bases lay in between. This CDR3 has 13 residues. CDR1 SQVTM and CDR2 ANQGSEA come from the germline V gene. The CDR3 spells CSVKGPDTGELFF. The CDR3 region has the DNA TGCAGCGTTAAAGGCCCAGACACCGGGGAGCTGTTTTTT.

The chain employs TRBV6-5 and TRBJ1-1; D is possibly TRBD1 (6 bases). CDR1 and CDR2 (germline): MNHEY, SVGAGI. This CDR3 has 15 residues. Trimming left V 11 bases short and J 0 bases short, with 19 bases between. CDR3 in amino acids: CASLSGQHMNTEAFF. DNA of the CDR3: TGTGCCTCACTTTCCGGACAGCACATGAACACTGAAGCTTTCTTT.

As regards this clone: The sample contains more than one DNA sequence encoding this CDR3. The chain couples TRBV9 to TRBJ1-2; 11 bases fit TRBD1. J lost 5 bases, V lost 2 bases, and 8 bases had no gene match. CDR1 SGDLS and CDR2 YYNGEE come from the germline V gene. CDR3 length equals 16 residues. In nucleotides, the CDR3 is TGTGCCAGCAGCGTCGGACAGGGGGCGCCGGATTATGGCTACACCTTC. Protein: CASSVGQGAPDYGYTF.